Shown below are 26 T cell receptor beta chains from a single sample sequenced in a study of cytomegalovirus exposure and HLA in healthy donors. With 60 Vbeta and 13 Jbeta primers, the PCR was carried out. Assay used: immunoSEQ multiplex PCR; TCRdb lists only in-frame clones, some missing. This table has roughly 180,000 clones, 80% to 85% appearing once. Sequenced: PBMCs. The receptors come from a man under 40 in good health and CMV-seronegative.

J is TRBJ2-3 and V is TRBV29-1; TRBD2 aligns across 7 bases. The CDR3 consists of 12 residues. Germline V gene data show CDR1 as SQVTM and CDR2 as ANQGSEA. V was pared by 4 bases and J by 5 bases, with 3 bases of the junction left unmatched. CDR3 sequence (DNA): TGCAGCGTTGTGGGGGGGAGAGATACGCAGTATTTT. Translating it yields CSVVGGRDTQYF.

The J gene is TRBJ1-6, the V gene TRBV5-1; a weak D match, TRBD1 (5 bases). Trimming cost V 0 bases and J 5 bases, with 12 bases left between them. Germline CDR1 is SGHRS and CDR2 is YFSETQ. The CDR3 has 16 amino acids. The CDR3 coding sequence is TGCGCCAGCAGCTTGGCCTCCGACAGAGATAATTCACCCCTCCACTTT. Its translation is CASSLASDRDNSPLHF.

The rearrangement joins TRBV10-2 to TRBJ1-5, with a tentative D call TRBD1 (6 bases). Germline-derived CDR1 and CDR2 are WSHSY and SAAADI. The CDR3 contains 18 residues. The V end lost 0 bases, the J end lost 6 bases, and 21 bases lay between the germline ends. CDR3 bases: TGCGCCAGCAGTGAGTCGACGGGGGGGCTGGTTTCGATTCAGCCCCAGCATTTT. It yields the protein CASSESTGGLVSIQPQHF.

The count of this clone is one. This CDR3 is also generated by other DNA sequences in the sample. The rearrangement joins TRBV28 to TRBJ1-6; 7 nucleotides match TRBD1. Germline V gene sequence: CDR1 MDHEN, CDR2 SYDVKM. V lost 7 bases, J lost 4 bases, and 7 bases stayed unmatched. This CDR3 is 15 amino acids long. CDR3 nucleotides: TGTGCCAGCAAAGCCGGGACAGCATATAATTCACCCCTCCACTTT. Translating it yields CASKAGTAYNSPLHF.

The rearrangement links TRBV6-1 to TRBJ1-3; D is unresolved. CDR3 length equals 13 residues. Germline values: CDR1 MNHNS, CDR2 SASEGT. Trimming stripped 7 bases from V and 4 bases from J, with 11 bases between. The CDR3 sequence is CASTIGGGNTIYF. Written as DNA, the CDR3 is TGTGCCAGCACCATCGGCGGGGGAAACACCATATATTTT.

This chain connects TRBV30 to TRBJ1-5, with TRBD1 matching over 9 bases. CDR3 length equals 15 residues. Germline V gene lookup returns CDR1 GTSNPN and CDR2 SVGIG (reference sequence). J was trimmed by 1 base and V by 2 bases; bases with no gene match: 3. CDR3 in amino acids: CAWSYGQGSNQPQHF. CDR3 bases: TGTGCCTGGAGTTACGGACAGGGGAGCAATCAGCCCCAGCATTTT. Drawing the rest from reference TRBV30 and TRBJ1-5, the complete variable domain is SQTIHQWPATLVQPVGSPLSLECTVEGTSNPNLYWYRQAAGRGLQLLFYSVGIGQISSEVPQNLSASRPQDRQFILSSKKLLLSDSGFYLCAWSYGQGSNQPQHFGDGTRLSIL.

The chain is built from TRBV19 and TRBJ2-2; 7 bases line up with TRBD2. The CDR3 totals 15 residues. The trim removed 3 bases at V and 5 bases at J, leaving 6 bases unmatched. CDR1 and CDR2 from the germline V gene are LNHDA and SQIVND (reference sequence). The CDR3 DNA reads as TGTGCCAGTAGTATGTGGACTAGTGGGACCGGGGAGCTGTTTTTT. Translation gives CASSMWTSGTGELFF.

This clone was picked up a small number of times. The chain has TRBV9 and TRBJ2-1, with TRBD1 matching over 9 bases. This CDR3 is 15 amino acids long. In germline, CDR1 is SGDLS, CDR2 YYNGEE. The junction had 9 bases not matched to a gene; V was cut back by 4 bases and J by 7 bases. This CDR3 is CASSSSGTGHNEQFF. As DNA, the CDR3 is TGTGCCAGCAGCTCTAGTGGGACAGGGCATAATGAGCAGTTCTTC.

The rearrangement uses TRBV10-1 and TRBJ2-7, with D tentatively TRBD2 (5 bases). V was shortened by 4 bases and J by 2 bases, with 18 bases between the two germline ends. CDR1 is WNHNN, CDR2 SYGVQD, per germline (reference sequence). The CDR3 contains 16 residues. The CDR3 protein is CASSAAPGLSTYEQYF. DNA for the CDR3: TGCGCCAGCAGTGCCGCTCCCGGACTGAGTACCTACGAGCAGTACTTC.

The table lists this clone with a count of one. The V gene is TRBV7-2, the J gene TRBJ1-5; D might be TRBD1 (5 bases). This CDR3 has 14 amino acids. The ends were cut back, 2 bases at V and 5 bases at J, with 10 bases in the middle. The germline gives CDR1 SGHTA, CDR2 FQGNSA. This CDR3 is CASSLPGIYQPQHF. CDR3 coding DNA: TGTGCCAGCAGCTTACCAGGGATCTATCAGCCCCAGCATTTT.

Only a few counts were recorded for this clone. The CDR3 nucleotides are TGCGCCAGCAGCCAAGACCAGGCTAGCAATCAGCCCCAGCATTTT. It codes for CASSQDQASNQPQHF. The chain employs TRBV4-1 and TRBJ1-5; D gene uncertain. V lost 0 bases to trimming and J lost 0 bases, with 6 bases between them. CDR1 MGHRA and CDR2 YSYEKL come from the germline V gene. The CDR3 is made up of 15 amino acids.

The chain employs TRBV19 and TRBJ2-7; TRBD2 matches 10 bases. The ends lost 3 bases at V and 7 bases at J; junction bases unmatched: 9. CDR1 and CDR2 (germline): LNHDA, SQIVND (reference sequence). There are 15 residues in the CDR3. CDR3 sequence: CASSMSTSGSGEQYF. The CDR3 region has the DNA TGTGCCAGTAGTATGTCGACTAGCGGGTCTGGGGAGCAGTACTTC.

The J gene is TRBJ2-1, the V gene TRBV4-3; TRBD1 aligns across 7 bases. The V gene's germline CDR1 is LGHNA and CDR2 YSLEER. The CDR3 has 16 residues. With 0 bases clipped from V and 0 bases from J, the junction kept 2 bases outside the gene matches. CDR3 in DNA: TGCGCCAGCAGCCAAGAGAGGGGGCGCTCCTACAATGAGCAGTTCTTC. Its protein product is CASSQERGRSYNEQFF.

The chain employs TRBV19 and TRBJ2-3; tentatively, D is TRBD2 (5 bases). Germline values: CDR1 LNHDA, CDR2 SQIVND (reference sequence). Trimming removed 7 bases from V and 7 bases from J, with 18 bases in between. This CDR3 is built from 14 residues. Written as DNA, the CDR3 is TGTGCCAGTACGCCGGCCAGGCCGGGGAATACGCAGTATTTT. Translated: CASTPARPGNTQYF. The variable domain in full, with the rest retrieved from reference TRBV19 and TRBJ2-3, is DGGITQSPKYLFRKEGQNVTLSCEQNLNHDAMYWYRQDPGQGLRLIYYSQIVNDFQKGDIAEGYSVSREKKESFPLTVTSAQKNPTAFYLCASTPARPGNTQYFGPGTRLTVL.

The CDR3 region has the DNA TGTGCCAGCAGCAAAGGGACATTGAACACTGAAGCTTTCTTT. Translating gives CASSKGTLNTEAFF. V and J are TRBV7-8 and TRBJ1-1, with D possibly being TRBD1 (6 bases). Germline V gene sequence: CDR1 SGHVS, CDR2 FQNEAQ. V was cut by 5 bases and J by 0 bases, with 10 bases left in between. This CDR3 is built from 14 residues.

The CDR3 reads CASTGGAYGYTF. In nucleotides, the CDR3 is TGTGCCAGCACGGGGGGCGCTTATGGCTACACCTTC. The rearrangement links TRBV6-1 to TRBJ1-2; a weak D match, TRBD1 (6 bases). Per the germline V gene, CDR1 is MNHNS and CDR2 is SASEGT. This CDR3 comprises 12 residues. Trimming removed 7 bases from V and 5 bases from J, with 11 bases in between.

This chain uses TRBV18 with TRBJ1-1; possibly TRBD1 for D (6 bases). V was cut by 3 bases and J by 7 bases, with 18 bases left in between. The CDR3 loop spans 15 amino acids. Germline CDR1 and CDR2: KGHSH and LQKENI. The CDR3 nucleotides are TGTGCCAGCTCACCGGTAGGCGGGGGCGAAGGTGAAGCTTTCTTT. It yields the protein CASSPVGGGEGEAFF.

The chain recombines TRBV28 with TRBJ2-7; a weak D match, TRBD2 (6 bases). Between the trimmed V and J ends, which lost 10 bases and 2 bases, there was a span of 24 bases. The CDR3 contains 16 residues. The V gene's germline CDR1 is MDHEN and CDR2 SYDVKM. The CDR3 DNA reads as TGTGCCAACTCCCCTGGAGGGGCCACTTCCCCCTACGAGCAGTACTTC. Its protein is CANSPGGATSPYEQYF.

The rearrangement links TRBV11-2 to TRBJ2-7; D unclear. Trimming removed 1 base at V and 3 bases at J, with 10 bases between. This CDR3 is 14 amino acids long. Germline values: CDR1 SGHAT, CDR2 FQNNGV. CDR3 residues: CASSLGQFDYEQYF. CDR3 in DNA: TGTGCCAGCAGCTTAGGTCAGTTTGACTACGAGCAGTACTTC. Supplemented by reference TRBV11-2 and TRBJ2-7, the full variable domain reads EAGVAQSPRYKIIEKRQSVAFWCNPISGHATLYWYQQILGQGPKLLIQFQNNGVVDDSQLPKDRFSAERLKGVDSTLKIQPAKLEDSAVYLCASSLGQFDYEQYFGPGTRLTVT.

The chain couples TRBV11-2 to TRBJ2-7, with 10 bases identical to TRBD1. Germline CDR1 SGHAT, CDR2 FQNNGV. This CDR3 has 16 amino acids. V was clipped by 1 base and J by 2 bases; unmatched bases: 5. The CDR3 here is CASSLGQTGGPYEQYF. The CDR3 coding sequence is TGTGCCAGCAGCTTAGGGCAGACAGGGGGCCCCTACGAGCAGTACTTC.

This clone occurred a few times. This chain joins TRBV7-6 and TRBJ1-1; 8 bases are shared with TRBD1. CDR3 length equals 16 residues. The V gene end was trimmed by 6 bases and the J gene end by 0 bases; junction bases not matched to a gene: 9. Germline V gives CDR1 SGHVS, CDR2 FNYEAQ. CDR3 in DNA: TGTGCCAGCAGAAACGACAGGGGCAATTTGAACACTGAAGCTTTCTTT. Its translation: CASRNDRGNLNTEAFF. The full variable domain, in which reference TRBV7-6 and TRBJ1-1 provide the parts outside the CDR3, is GAGVSQSPRYKVTKRGQDVALRCDPISGHVSLYWYRQALGQGPEFLTYFNYEAQQDKSGLPNDRFSAERPEGSISTLTIQRTEQRDSAMYRCASRNDRGNLNTEAFFGQGTRLTVV.

The chain employs TRBV7-8 and TRBJ1-1, with 9 bases identical to TRBD1. The CDR3 covers 17 residues. Trimming removed 5 bases from V and 0 bases from J; junction bases left unmatched: 10. CDR1 and CDR2 from the germline V gene are SGHVS and FQNEAQ. As DNA, the CDR3 is TGTGCCAGCAGCGCATCCGGGACAGGGATTTTGAACACTGAAGCTTTCTTT. This translates into CASSASGTGILNTEAFF. The full variable domain, with the rest looked up from reference TRBV7-8 and TRBJ1-1, is GAGVSQSPRYKVAKRGQDVALRCDPISGHVSLFWYQQALGQGPEFLTYFQNEAQLDKSGLPSDRFFAERPEGSVSTLKIQRTQQEDSAVYLCASSASGTGILNTEAFFGQGTRLTVV.

The rearrangement links TRBV5-8 to TRBJ2-3; tentatively, D is TRBD1 (5 bases). CDR1 SGHTS and CDR2 YDEGEE come from the germline V gene. The CDR3 covers 16 residues. Trimming took off 4 bases at V and 6 bases at J, with 21 bases between the two ends. CDR3 protein: CASSLGQGPRLDTQYF. The CDR3 coding sequence is TGTGCCAGCAGCCTTGGACAAGGCCCAAGGCTGGATACGCAGTATTTT.

V usage is TRBV28 and J usage is TRBJ2-1; D may be TRBD2 (6 bases). The CDR3 totals 16 residues. Trimming removed 4 bases from V and 3 bases from J, with 16 bases in between. Germline lookup yields CDR1 MDHEN and CDR2 SYDVKM. CDR3 sequence: CASSSTALEGYNEQFF. The DNA of the CDR3 is TGTGCCAGCAGTTCGACCGCCCTGGAGGGCTACAATGAGCAGTTCTTC.

The rearrangement joins TRBV18 to TRBJ1-1; maybe TRBD1 (5 bases). Trimming cost V 6 bases and J 7 bases, with 15 bases left between them. Germline CDR1 is KGHSH and CDR2 is LQKENI. The CDR3 has 13 amino acids. CDR3 in amino acids: CASSPDSQIEAFF. Here the CDR3 DNA reads TGTGCCAGCTCTCCTGACAGCCAGATTGAAGCTTTCTTT.

V is TRBV28 and J is TRBJ2-5; maybe TRBD2 (6 bases). From germline, CDR1 is MDHEN and CDR2 SYDVKM. This CDR3 comprises 13 residues. Trimming cost V 10 bases and J 7 bases, with 19 bases left between them. The CDR3 nucleotides are TGTGCCATCGGGGGTGGTGGCCGGGGGACCCAGTACTTC. Encoded protein: CAIGGGGRGTQYF.